This T cell receptor (beta chain) was sequenced in a study of cytomegalovirus exposure and HLA in healthy donors. General observations from the study: Sequencing artifact likely explains a cluster of highly shared sequence variants.

Between the trimmed V and J ends, which lost 6 bases and 2 bases, there was a span of 12 bases. The CDR3 extends over 14 amino acids. Germline CDR1 reads MNHNS; CDR2 reads SASEGT. The PCR made use of 60 Vbeta and 13 Jbeta primers. The table came from immunoSEQ multiplex PCR; TCRdb's copy has only in-frame clones and leaves some out. Here the sample spans 75,000 to 90,000 clones, around 77% being singletons. Concerning this clone itself: Antigen specificity is unknown.

V is TRBV6-1 and J is TRBJ2-3; TRBD1 might be the D (5 bases). The material sequenced was PBMCs. This sequence originates from a man aged 50-59 years in good health and CMV-seronegative. The CDR3 DNA reads as TGTGCCAGCAGGAACAGGCGGATCACAGATACGCAGTATTTT. Translating it yields CASRNRRITDTQYF.